In its sample, the clone carrying this TCR beta chain was seen a few times. Primers used in a second PCR of about 7 to 11 cycles were a sample-barcoded 5' primer and a J-beta primer mix. One entry per CDR3 protein results from TCRdb running MiXCR on the 5' RACE reads. The sample yields 1.5 million to 2 million distinct CDR3 sequences, roughly 27% seen once. The data were obtained in a study of blood T cells in healthy people across ages. The V and J ends lost 1 base and 2 bases respectively, with 11 bases between them. This CDR3 is built from 15 residues. V is TRBV12-3 or TRBV12-4 and J is TRBJ2-5; D gene ambiguous. The receptor was derived from a young woman in good health. The sequenced sample consisted of blood. As DNA, the CDR3 is TGTGCCAGCAGTTTAGGGTCGCCAGTTCAAGAGACCCAGTACTTC. Translating it yields CASSLGSPVQETQYF.